This TCR beta chain emerged from a study of identical twins. After template switching added a universal primer site, the resulting cDNA carried unique molecular identifiers. TCRdb re-called the 5' RACE reads through MiXCR, storing one row per CDR3 protein. The profile shows about 240,000 distinct CDR3 sequences, 6% to 8% of them singletons. All of the donors were Caucasians in good health. General study results and limits: Researchers caution that invariant MAIT and iNKT cells could partly confound zero-insertion analyses.

In its sample, this clonotype was seen many times. Its antigen is not known. Trimming stripped 3 bases from V and 6 bases from J, with 9 bases between. This CDR3 has 13 residues. This sample was shared with a second study, whose subject was yellow fever vaccine responses in identical twins. As that report states: Reportedly, twins showed a vaccine T cell response that looked partly convergent and partly personalized.

The sequencing input was CD8+ T cells sorted from blood. This TCR came from a young woman in good health. The V call is TRBV12-3 or TRBV12-4, the J call TRBJ2-1; unclear D gene. CDR3 in DNA: TGTGCCAGCAGTTTCTTCCCGGCCAATGAGCAGTTCTTC. Residues: CASSFFPANEQFF.